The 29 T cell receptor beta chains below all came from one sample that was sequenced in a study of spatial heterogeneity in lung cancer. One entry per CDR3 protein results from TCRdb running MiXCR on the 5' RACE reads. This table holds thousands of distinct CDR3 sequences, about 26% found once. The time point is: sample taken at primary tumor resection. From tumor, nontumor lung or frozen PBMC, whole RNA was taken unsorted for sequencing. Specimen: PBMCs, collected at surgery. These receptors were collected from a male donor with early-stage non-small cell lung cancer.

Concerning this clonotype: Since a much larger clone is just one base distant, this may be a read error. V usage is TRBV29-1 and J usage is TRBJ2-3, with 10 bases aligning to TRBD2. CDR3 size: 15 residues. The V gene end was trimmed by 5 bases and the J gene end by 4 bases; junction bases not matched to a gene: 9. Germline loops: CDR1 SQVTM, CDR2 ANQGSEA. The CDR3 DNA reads TGCAGCGTTAGATCTAGCGGGGGTTATGCAGATACGCAGTATTTT. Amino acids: CSVRSSGGYADTQYF.

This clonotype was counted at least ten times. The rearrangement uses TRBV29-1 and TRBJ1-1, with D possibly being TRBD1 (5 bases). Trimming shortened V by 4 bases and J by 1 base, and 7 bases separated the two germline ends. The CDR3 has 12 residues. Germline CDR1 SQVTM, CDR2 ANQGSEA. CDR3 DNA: TGCAGCGTTGGGCAGGGGAACACTGAAGCTTTCTTT. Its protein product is CSVGQGNTEAFF.

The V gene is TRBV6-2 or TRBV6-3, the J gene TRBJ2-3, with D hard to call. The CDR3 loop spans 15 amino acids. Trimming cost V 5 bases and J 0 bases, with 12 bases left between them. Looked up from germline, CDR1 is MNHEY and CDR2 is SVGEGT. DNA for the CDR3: TGTGCCAGCAGTGCAGCAGGCTCGAGCACAGATACGCAGTATTTT. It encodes CASSAAGSSTDTQYF.

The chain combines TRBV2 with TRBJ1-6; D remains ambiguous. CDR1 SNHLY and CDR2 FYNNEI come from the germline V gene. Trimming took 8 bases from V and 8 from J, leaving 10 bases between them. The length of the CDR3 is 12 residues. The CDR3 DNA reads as TGTGCCAGCGAGAAACAGTATTCACCCCTCCACTTT. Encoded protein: CASEKQYSPLHF.

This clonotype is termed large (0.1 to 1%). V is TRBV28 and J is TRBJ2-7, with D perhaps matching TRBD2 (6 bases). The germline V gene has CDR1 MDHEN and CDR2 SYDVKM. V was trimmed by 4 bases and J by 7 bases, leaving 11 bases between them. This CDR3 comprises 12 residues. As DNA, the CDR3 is TGTGCCAGCAGTTCCCACGGGGGAGAGCAGTACTTC. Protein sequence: CASSSHGGEQYF. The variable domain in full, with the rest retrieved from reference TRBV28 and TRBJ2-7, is DVKVTQSSRYLVKRTGEKVFLECVQDMDHENMFWYRQDPGLGLRLIYFSYDVKMKEKGDIPEGYSVSREKKERFSLILESASTNQTSMYLCASSSHGGEQYFGPGTRLTVT.

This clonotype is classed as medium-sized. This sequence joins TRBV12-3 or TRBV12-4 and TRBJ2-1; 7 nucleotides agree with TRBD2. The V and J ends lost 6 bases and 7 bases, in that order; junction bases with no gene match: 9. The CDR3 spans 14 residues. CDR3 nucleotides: TGTGCCAGCAGCTTCTCCCCCGGGGGGAATGAGCAGTTCTTC. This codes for CASSFSPGGNEQFF.

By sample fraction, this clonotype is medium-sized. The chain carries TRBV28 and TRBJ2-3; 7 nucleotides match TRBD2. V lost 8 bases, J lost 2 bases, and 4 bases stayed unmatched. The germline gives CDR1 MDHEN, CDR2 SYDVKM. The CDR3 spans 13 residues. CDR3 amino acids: CASGGEVTDTQYF. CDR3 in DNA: TGTGCCAGCGGGGGGGAGGTCACAGATACGCAGTATTTT.

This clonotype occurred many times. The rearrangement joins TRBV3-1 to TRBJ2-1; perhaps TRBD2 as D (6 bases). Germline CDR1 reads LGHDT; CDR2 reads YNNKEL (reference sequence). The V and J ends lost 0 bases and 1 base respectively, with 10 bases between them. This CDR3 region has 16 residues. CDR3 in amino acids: CASSQEAGRSYNEQFF. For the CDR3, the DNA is TGTGCCAGCAGCCAAGAGGCGGGGAGGTCCTACAATGAGCAGTTCTTC.

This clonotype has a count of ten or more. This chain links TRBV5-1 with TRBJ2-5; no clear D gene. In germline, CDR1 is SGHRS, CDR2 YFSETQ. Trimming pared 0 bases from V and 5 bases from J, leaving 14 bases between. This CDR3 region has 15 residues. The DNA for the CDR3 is TGCGCCAGCAGCTTGGGCGCCAACCCCTTCGAGACCCAGTACTTC. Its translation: CASSLGANPFETQYF.

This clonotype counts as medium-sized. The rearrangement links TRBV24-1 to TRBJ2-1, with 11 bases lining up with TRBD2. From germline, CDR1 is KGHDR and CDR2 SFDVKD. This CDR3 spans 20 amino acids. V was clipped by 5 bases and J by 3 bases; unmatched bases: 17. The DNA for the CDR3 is TGTGCCACCAGTGCGGGGGGACTAGCGGAGCCGTCCCCCAACTACAATGAGCAGTTCTTC. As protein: CATSAGGLAEPSPNYNEQFF.

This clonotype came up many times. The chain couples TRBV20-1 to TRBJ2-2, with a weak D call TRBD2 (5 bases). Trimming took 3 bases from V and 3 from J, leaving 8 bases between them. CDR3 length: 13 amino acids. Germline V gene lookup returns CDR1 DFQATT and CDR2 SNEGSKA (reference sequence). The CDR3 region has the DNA TGCAGTGCTAGTGGGAGCGACACCGGGGAGCTGTTTTTT. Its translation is CSASGSDTGELFF.

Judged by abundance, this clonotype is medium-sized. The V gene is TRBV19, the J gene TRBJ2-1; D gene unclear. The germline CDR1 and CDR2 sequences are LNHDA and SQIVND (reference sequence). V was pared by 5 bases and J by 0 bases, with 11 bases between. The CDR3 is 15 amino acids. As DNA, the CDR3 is TGTGCCAGTAGTTCCCGCCAGAGCTCCTACAATGAGCAGTTCTTC. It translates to CASSSRQSSYNEQFF.

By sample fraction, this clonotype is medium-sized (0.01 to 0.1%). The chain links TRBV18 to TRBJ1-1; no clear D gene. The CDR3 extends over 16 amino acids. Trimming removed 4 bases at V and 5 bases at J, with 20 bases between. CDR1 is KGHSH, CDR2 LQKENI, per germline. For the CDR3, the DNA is TGTGCCAGCTCACAATTGACGGCAGAGCCTGGGACTGAAGCTTTCTTT. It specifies CASSQLTAEPGTEAFF.

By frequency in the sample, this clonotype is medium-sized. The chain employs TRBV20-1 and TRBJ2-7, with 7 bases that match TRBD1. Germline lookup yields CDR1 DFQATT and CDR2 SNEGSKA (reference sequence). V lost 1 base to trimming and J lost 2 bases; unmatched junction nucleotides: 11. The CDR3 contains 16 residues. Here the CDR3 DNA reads TGCAGTGCTAGAGCCCACCCCACAGGGGTGCCCTACGAGCAGTACTTC. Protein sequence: CSARAHPTGVPYEQYF.

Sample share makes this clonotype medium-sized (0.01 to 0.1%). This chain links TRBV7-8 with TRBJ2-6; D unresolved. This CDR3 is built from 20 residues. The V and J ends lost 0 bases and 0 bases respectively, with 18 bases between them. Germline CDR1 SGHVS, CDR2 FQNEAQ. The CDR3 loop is CASSLARTTNRLSGANVLTF. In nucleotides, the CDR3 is TGTGCCAGCAGCTTAGCGAGAACCACTAATCGGCTCTCTGGGGCCAACGTCCTGACTTTC.

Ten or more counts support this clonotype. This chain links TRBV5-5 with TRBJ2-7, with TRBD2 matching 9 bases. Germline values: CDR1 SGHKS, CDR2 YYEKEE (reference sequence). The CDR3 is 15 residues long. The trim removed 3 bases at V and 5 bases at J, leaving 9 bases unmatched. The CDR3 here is CASSSLAGSGDEQYF. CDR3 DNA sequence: TGTGCCAGCAGCTCACTAGCGGGCTCCGGGGACGAGCAGTACTTC.

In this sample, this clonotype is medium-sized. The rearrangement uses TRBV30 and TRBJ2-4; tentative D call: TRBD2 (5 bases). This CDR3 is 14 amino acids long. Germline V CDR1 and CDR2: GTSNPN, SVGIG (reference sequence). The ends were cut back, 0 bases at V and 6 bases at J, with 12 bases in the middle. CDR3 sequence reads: CAWSVDGIRNIQYF. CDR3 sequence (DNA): TGTGCCTGGAGTGTAGACGGGATTAGAAACATTCAGTACTTC. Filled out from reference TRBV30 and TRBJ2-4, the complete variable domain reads SQTIHQWPATLVQPVGSPLSLECTVEGTSNPNLYWYRQAAGRGLQLLFYSVGIGQISSEVPQNLSASRPQDRQFILSSKKLLLSDSGFYLCAWSVDGIRNIQYFGAGTRLSVL.

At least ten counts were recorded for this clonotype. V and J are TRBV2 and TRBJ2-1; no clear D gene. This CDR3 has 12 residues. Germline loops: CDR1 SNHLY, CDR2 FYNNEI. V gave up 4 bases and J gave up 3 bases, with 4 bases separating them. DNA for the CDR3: TGTGCCAGCAGTGGGAGCTACAATGAGCAGTTCTTC. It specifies CASSGSYNEQFF.

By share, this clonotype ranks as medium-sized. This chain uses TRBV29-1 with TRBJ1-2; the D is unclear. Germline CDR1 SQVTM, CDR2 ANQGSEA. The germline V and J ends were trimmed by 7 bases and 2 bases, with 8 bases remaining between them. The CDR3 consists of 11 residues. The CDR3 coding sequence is TGCAGCGCCACAGAGAACTATGGCTACACCTTC. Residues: CSATENYGYTF.

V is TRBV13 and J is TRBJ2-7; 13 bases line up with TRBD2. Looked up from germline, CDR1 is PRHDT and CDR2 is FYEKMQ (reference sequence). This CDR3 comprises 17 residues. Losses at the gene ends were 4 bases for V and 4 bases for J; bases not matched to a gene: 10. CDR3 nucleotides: TGTGCCAGCAGCTCAAATTCGGGACTAGCGGGACGATACGAGCAGTACTTC. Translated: CASSSNSGLAGRYEQYF.

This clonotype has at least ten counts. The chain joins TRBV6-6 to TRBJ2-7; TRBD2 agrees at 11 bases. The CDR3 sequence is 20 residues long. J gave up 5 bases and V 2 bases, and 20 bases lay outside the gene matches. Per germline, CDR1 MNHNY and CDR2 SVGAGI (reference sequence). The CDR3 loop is CASSYTPGDSGGVVSNEQYF. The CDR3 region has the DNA TGTGCCAGCAGTTACACCCCTGGGGATAGCGGGGGGGTGGTATCTAACGAGCAGTACTTC.

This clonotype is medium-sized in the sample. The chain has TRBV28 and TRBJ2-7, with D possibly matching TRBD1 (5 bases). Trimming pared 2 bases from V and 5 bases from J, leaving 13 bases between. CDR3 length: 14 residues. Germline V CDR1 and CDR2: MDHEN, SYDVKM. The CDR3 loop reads CASSLGRDLHEQYF. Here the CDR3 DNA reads TGTGCCAGCAGTTTAGGCAGGGATCTCCACGAGCAGTACTTC.

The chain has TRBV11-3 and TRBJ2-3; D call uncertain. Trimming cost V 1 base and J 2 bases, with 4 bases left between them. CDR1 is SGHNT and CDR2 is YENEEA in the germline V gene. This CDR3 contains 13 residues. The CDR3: CASSLGHTDTQYF. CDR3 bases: TGTGCCAGCAGCTTAGGACACACAGATACGCAGTATTTT.

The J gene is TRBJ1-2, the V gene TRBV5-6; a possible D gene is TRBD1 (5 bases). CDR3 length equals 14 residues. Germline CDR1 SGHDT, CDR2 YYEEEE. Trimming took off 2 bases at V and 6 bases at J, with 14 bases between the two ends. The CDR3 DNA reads TGTGCCAGCAGCTTAGTGGACAAAGGGGATGGCTACACCTTC. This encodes CASSLVDKGDGYTF. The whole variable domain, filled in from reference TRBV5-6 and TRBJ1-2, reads DAGVTQSPTHLIKTRGQQVTLRCSPKSGHDTVSWYQQALGQGPQFIFQYYEEEERQRGNFPDRFSGHQFPNYSSELNVNALLLGDSALYLCASSLVDKGDGYTFGSGTRLTVV.

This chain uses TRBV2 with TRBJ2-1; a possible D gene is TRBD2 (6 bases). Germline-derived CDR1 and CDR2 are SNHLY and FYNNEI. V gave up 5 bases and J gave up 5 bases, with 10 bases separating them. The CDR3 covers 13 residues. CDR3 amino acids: CASSFLANNEQFF. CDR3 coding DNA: TGTGCCAGCAGTTTTCTAGCGAACAATGAGCAGTTCTTC.

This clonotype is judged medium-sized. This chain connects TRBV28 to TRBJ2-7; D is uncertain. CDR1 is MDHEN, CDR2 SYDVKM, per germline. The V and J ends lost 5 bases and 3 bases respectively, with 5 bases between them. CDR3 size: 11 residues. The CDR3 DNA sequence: TGTGCCAGCAGTCCCCACTACGAGCAGTACTTC. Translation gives CASSPHYEQYF.

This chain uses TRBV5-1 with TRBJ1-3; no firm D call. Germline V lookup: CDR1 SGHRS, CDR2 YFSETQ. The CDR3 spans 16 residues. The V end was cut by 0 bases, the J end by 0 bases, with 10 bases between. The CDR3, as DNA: TGCGCCAGCAGCTTGGCCGAGGTACACTCTGGAAACACCATATATTTT. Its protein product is CASSLAEVHSGNTIYF.

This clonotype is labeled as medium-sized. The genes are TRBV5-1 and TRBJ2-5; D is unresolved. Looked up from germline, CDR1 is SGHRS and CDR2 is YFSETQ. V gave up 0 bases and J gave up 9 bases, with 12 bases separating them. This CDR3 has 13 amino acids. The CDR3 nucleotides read TGCGCCAGCAGCTTGGAGGGAAGCCGTCCCCAGTACTTC. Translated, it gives CASSLEGSRPQYF. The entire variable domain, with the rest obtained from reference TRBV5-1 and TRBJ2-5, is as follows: KAGVTQTPRYLIKTRGQQVTLSCSPISGHRSVSWYQQTPGQGLQFLFEYFSETQRNKGNFPGRFSGRQFSNSRSEMNVSTLELGDSALYLCASSLEGSRPQYFGPGTRLLVL.

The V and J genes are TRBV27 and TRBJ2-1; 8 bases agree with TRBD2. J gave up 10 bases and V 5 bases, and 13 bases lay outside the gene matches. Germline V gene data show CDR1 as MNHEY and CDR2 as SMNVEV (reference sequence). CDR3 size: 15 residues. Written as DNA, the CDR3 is TGTGCCAGCAGTCCCACTAGCGGAGCCGCCTGGGAGCAGTTCTTC. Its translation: CASSPTSGAAWEQFF.